The sequence of this TCR beta chain was determined in a study of blood T cell repertoires in COVID-19 (dated by TCRdb to about 2020). Study-wide context: Samples covering the acute and convalescent phases of COVID-19 were provided by collaborators in the United States, Italy and Spain. The material from the prospective study consisted of cDNA or gDNA derived from T cells, B-cell-depleted T cells, or PBMCs. Subjects who had been exposed to COVID-19, were actively infected with it, or had recovered from it provided the deeply sampled blood TCRbeta repertoires that made up the dataset. The repertoires were released in a freely available public database intended as a resource for research on the immune response to SARS-CoV-2. Samples came from the ongoing ImmuneRACE study (first 160 participants) plus 1,254 subjects from 6 global collaborators. The sample metadata nearly always contained a de-identified subject ID, COVID-19 status, age in years and sex. Where available, HLA class I and class II types were taken from metadata supplied by the sample provider and were not determined by assay-based typing. General findings and caveats noted by the study authors: Clinical and demographic metadata were provided uncurated, with the amount varying by source and participant.

TCRbeta CDR3 regions were amplified from genomic DNA by means of the immunoSEQ Assay, a bias-controlled multiplex PCR. The authors' analysis ran thus. The number of nucleated cells in each sample was estimated from the amplification of reference gene primers within the assay. To quantify the absolute abundance of each unique TCRbeta CDR3 rearrangement, sequence reads were collapsed and filtered. For each sample, productive Simpson clonality was calculated by taking the square root of Simpson's diversity index across productive rearrangements. TCRdb took over this immuneACCESS table, retaining in-frame rearrangements with V and J assigned. Such tables are incomplete; in checked studies, under half of the missing clones stem from an unresolved V gene, and the remainder is unexplained. V and J calls and clone size are those listed in that table; D and trimming were worked out from the DNA. Present in this sample are roughly 140,000 clones, around 80% of which were seen just once. Less than 4.5% of the sample lies in the top ten.

CDR1 and CDR2, looked up from the germline V gene (reference sequence), are SGHKS and YYEKEE. The CDR3 measures 15 amino acids from cysteine to phenylalanine. Of the read, only the CDR3 DNA is kept; its 45 bases are in frame from base 1. Relative to germline, V is 5 bases shorter and J is 0 bases shorter, with 12 bases between their ends. Details on this clone: Its antigen specificity is not known. No base-level quality is on record; no much larger clone is a single base apart.

Collaborating institutions collected whole blood in K2EDTA tubes following their own protocols. For TCRbeta analysis, collaborators shipped samples as frozen whole blood, isolated PBMCs, or DNA extracted from either of those sample types. Sequencing was done on a sample of peripheral blood. The sequence derives from a man in his 60s with acute or convalescent COVID-19. The V and J segments used are TRBV5-5 and TRBJ2-1; no D gene can be assigned with confidence. In nucleotides, the sequence is TGTGCCAGCAGTCATCGCGGAAGCTCCTACAATGAGCAGTTCTTC. Translated, this gives CASSHRGSSYNEQFF.